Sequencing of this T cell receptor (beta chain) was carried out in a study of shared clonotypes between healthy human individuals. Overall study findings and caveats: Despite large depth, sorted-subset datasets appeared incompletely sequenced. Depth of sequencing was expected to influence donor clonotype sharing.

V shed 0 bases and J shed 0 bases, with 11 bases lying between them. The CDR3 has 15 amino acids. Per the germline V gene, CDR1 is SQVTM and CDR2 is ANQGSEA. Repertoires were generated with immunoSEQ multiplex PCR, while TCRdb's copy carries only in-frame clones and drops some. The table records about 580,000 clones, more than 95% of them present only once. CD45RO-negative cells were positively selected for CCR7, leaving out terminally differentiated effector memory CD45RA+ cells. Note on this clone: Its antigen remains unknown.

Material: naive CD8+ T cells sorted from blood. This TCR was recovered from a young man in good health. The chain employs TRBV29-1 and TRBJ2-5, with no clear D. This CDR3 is CSVEEQPQYQETQYF. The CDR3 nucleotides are TGCAGCGTTGAAGAACAGCCCCAGTACCAAGAGACCCAGTACTTC.